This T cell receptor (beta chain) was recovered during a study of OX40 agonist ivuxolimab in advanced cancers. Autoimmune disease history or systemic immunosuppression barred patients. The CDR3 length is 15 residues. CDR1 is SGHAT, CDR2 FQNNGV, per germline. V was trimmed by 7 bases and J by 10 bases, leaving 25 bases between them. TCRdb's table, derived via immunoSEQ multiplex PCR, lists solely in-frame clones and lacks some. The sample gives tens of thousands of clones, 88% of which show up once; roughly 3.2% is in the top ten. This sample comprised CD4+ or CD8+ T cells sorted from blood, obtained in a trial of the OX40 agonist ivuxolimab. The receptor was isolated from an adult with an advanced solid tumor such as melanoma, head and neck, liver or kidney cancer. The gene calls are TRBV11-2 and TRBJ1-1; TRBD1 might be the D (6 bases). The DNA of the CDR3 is TGTGCCAGCACCTCGTTGTCCGGGACACTTAAGTCAGCTTTCTTT. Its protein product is CASTSLSGTLKSAFF.